A single sample is the source of the 9 T cell receptor beta chains below, sequenced in a study of early T cells in non-severe SARS-CoV-2 infection. Each CDR3 protein is one row after TCRdb ran MiXCR on the 5' RACE reads. The data hold tens of thousands of distinct CDR3 sequences, with around 11% observed a single time. Here the sequenced sample was whole blood, taken at baseline. Receptors originate from an adult who was a healthcare worker with PCR-confirmed SARS-CoV-2 infection or an uninfected control (not recorded which).

A few counts support this clonotype. This chain links TRBV5-4 with TRBJ2-6; TRBD1 is a possible D gene (6 bases). V lost 6 bases, J lost 5 bases, and 15 bases lay in between. CDR3 length equals 15 residues. Germline-derived CDR1 and CDR2 are SGHNT and YYREEE (reference sequence). CDR3 sequence: CASTLQGERANVLTF. Here the CDR3 DNA reads TGTGCCAGCACCCTACAGGGAGAAAGGGCCAACGTCCTGACTTTC.

The CDR3 nucleotides are TGCAGTTGGGGCATTGATGGCTACACCTTC. This sequence encodes CSWGIDGYTF. The chain joins TRBV20-1 to TRBJ1-2, with TRBD1 as a possible D gene (5 bases). V lost 8 bases and J lost 6, with 10 bases in between. CDR1 and CDR2 (germline): DFQATT, SNEGSKA (reference sequence). This CDR3 is built from 10 residues.

The chain's CDR3 is CASSPRGSSYEQYF. CDR3 nucleotide sequence: TGTGCCAGCAGCCCCAGGGGGAGCTCCTACGAGCAGTACTTC. The rearrangement joins TRBV11-2 to TRBJ2-7; 7 positions agree with TRBD1. Per the germline V gene, CDR1 is SGHAT and CDR2 is FQNNGV. This CDR3 spans 14 amino acids. V gave up 5 bases and J gave up 0 bases; unmatched junction bases: 4.

This clonotype was seen many times. The chain combines TRBV11-2 with TRBJ2-5, with D possibly being TRBD2 (5 bases). Germline V gene sequence: CDR1 SGHAT, CDR2 FQNNGV. The V end lost 5 bases, the J end lost 0 bases, and 13 bases lay between the germline ends. CDR3 length: 15 amino acids. The CDR3 protein is CASSPMERDQETQYF. The CDR3 nucleotides are TGTGCCAGCAGCCCCATGGAGAGGGACCAAGAGACCCAGTACTTC.

The rearrangement links TRBV28 to TRBJ2-5, with D maybe TRBD2 (6 bases). Germline CDR1 MDHEN, CDR2 SYDVKM. V lost 5 bases and J 7 bases, leaving 20 bases between the germline ends. The CDR3 is made up of 15 amino acids. In nucleotides, the CDR3 is TGTGCCAGCAGTAGGAGGGGCGCAACGGGCTGGACCCAGTACTTC. This translates into CASSRRGATGWTQYF. Using reference TRBV28 and TRBJ2-5 for the parts outside the CDR3, the full variable domain is DVKVTQSSRYLVKRTGEKVFLECVQDMDHENMFWYRQDPGLGLRLIYFSYDVKMKEKGDIPEGYSVSREKKERFSLILESASTNQTSMYLCASSRRGATGWTQYFGPGTRLLVL.

This clonotype was picked up a small number of times. The V call is TRBV11-2, the J call TRBJ2-7, with 7 nucleotides matching TRBD1. CDR3 length: 14 residues. Losses at the gene ends were 1 base for V and 7 bases for J; bases not matched to a gene: 7. The V gene's germline CDR1 is SGHAT and CDR2 FQNNGV. This CDR3 is CASSLVTGAGEQYF. The CDR3, as DNA: TGTGCCAGCAGCTTAGTAACAGGGGCCGGAGAGCAGTACTTC.

This clonotype has ten or more counts. The CDR3 spells CASSLDYQPQHF. In DNA form, the CDR3 reads TGTGCCAGCAGCTTAGACTATCAGCCCCAGCATTTT. The chain links TRBV7-8 to TRBJ1-5; D gene uncertain. Germline V gene data show CDR1 as SGHVS and CDR2 as FQNEAQ. The CDR3 consists of 12 residues. V was pared by 1 base and J by 5 bases, with 3 bases between.

The chain recombines TRBV28 with TRBJ2-3; D is perhaps TRBD1 (6 bases). V lost 2 bases and J lost 0, with 12 bases in between. The CDR3 covers 16 residues. The V gene's germline CDR1 is MDHEN and CDR2 SYDVKM. CDR3 coding DNA: TGTGCCAGCAGTTTAATCGGGACACTTAGCACAGATACGCAGTATTTT. This gives the protein CASSLIGTLSTDTQYF.

As for this clonotype: The junction differs from germline at one of its ends, possibly a read error. The rearrangement uses TRBV27 and TRBJ2-1; 9 positions match TRBD2. The CDR3 extends over 15 amino acids. Germline CDR1 reads MNHEY; CDR2 reads SMNVEV (reference sequence). The CDR3 here is CACSLAGDNYNEQFF. The DNA of the CDR3 is TGTGCCTGCAGTTTAGCGGGGGACAACTACAATGAGCAGTTCTTC.